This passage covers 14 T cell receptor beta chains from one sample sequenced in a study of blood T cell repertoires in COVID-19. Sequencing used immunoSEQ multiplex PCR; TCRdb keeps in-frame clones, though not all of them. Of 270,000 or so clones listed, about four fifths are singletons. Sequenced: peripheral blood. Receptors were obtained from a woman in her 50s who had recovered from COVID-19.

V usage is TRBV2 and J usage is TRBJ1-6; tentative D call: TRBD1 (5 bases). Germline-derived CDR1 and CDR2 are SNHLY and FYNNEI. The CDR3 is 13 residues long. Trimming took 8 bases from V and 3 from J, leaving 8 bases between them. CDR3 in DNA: TGTGCCAGCCAAGGGGACTATAATTCACCCCTCCACTTT. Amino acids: CASQGDYNSPLHF.

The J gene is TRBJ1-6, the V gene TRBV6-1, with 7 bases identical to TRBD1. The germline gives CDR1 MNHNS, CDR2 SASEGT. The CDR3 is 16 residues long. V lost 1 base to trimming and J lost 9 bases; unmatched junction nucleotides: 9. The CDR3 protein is CASSEGGRDSASPLHF. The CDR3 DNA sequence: TGTGCCAGCAGTGAAGGCGGCCGGGACAGCGCTTCACCCCTCCACTTT.

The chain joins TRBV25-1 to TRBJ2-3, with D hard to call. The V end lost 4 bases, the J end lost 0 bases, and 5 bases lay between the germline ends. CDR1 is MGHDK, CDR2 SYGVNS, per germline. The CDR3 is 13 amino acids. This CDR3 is CASSGSSTDTQYF. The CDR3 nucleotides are TGTGCCAGCAGTGGTAGTAGCACAGATACGCAGTATTTT.

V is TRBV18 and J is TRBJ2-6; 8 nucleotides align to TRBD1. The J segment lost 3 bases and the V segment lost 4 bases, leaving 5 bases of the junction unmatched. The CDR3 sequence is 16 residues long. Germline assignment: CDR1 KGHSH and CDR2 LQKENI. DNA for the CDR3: TGTGCCAGCTCACGCGCGACAGGGGTTGGGGCCAACGTCCTGACTTTC. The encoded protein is CASSRATGVGANVLTF.

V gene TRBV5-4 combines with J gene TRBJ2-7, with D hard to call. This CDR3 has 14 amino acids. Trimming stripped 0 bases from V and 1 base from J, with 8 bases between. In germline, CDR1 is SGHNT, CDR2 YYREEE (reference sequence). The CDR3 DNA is TGTGCCAGCAGCTTGGGGCAGGCTTCCTACGAGCAGTACTTC. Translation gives CASSLGQASYEQYF.

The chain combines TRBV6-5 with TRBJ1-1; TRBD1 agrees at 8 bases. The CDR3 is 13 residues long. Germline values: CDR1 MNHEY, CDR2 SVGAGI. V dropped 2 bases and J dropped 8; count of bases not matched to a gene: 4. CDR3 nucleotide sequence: TGTGCCAGCAGTTACGGGACAGGAGCAGAAGCTTTCTTT. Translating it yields CASSYGTGAEAFF.

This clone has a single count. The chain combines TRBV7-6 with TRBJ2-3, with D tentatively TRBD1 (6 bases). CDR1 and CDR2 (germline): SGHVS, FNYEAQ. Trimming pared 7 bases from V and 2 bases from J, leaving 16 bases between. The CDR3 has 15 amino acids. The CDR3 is CASNILGGPTDTQYF. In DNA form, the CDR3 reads TGTGCCAGCAACATATTAGGGGGACCCACAGATACGCAGTATTTT. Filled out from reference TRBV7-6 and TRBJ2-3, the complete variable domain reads GAGVSQSPRYKVTKRGQDVALRCDPISGHVSLYWYRQALGQGPEFLTYFNYEAQQDKSGLPNDRFSAERPEGSISTLTIQRTEQRDSAMYRCASNILGGPTDTQYFGPGTRLTVL.

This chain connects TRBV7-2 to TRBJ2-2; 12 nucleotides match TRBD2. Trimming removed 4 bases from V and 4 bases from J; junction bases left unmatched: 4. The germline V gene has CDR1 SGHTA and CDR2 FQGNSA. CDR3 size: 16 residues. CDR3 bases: TGTGCCAGCAGCTCTCCTAGCGGGGGGGTCACCGGGGAGCTGTTTTTT. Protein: CASSSPSGGVTGELFF.

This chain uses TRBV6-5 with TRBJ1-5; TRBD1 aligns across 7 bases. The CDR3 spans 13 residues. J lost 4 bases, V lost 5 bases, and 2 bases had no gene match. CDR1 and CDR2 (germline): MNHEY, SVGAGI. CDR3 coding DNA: TGTGCCAGCAGTCGGGACAGAAATCAGCCCCAGCATTTT. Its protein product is CASSRDRNQPQHF.

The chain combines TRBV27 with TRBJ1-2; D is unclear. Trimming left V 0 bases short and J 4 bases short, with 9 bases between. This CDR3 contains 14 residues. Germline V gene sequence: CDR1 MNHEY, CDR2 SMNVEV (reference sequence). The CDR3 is CASSLSGAGYGYTF. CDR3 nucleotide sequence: TGTGCCAGCAGTTTATCGGGAGCAGGCTATGGCTACACCTTC.

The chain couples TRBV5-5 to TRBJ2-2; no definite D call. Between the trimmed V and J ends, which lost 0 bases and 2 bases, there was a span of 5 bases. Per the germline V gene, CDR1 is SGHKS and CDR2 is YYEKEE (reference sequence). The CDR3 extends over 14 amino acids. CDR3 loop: CASSLASNTGELFF. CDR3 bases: TGTGCCAGCAGCTTGGCTTCTAACACCGGGGAGCTGTTTTTT.

The CDR3: CASSGSSYEQYF. CDR3 nucleotides: TGTGCCAGCTCGGGCTCCTCCTACGAGCAGTACTTC. The chain recombines TRBV18 with TRBJ2-7, with no clear D. This CDR3 is 12 amino acids long. Germline V gene lookup returns CDR1 KGHSH and CDR2 LQKENI. The V end lost 6 bases, the J end lost 0 bases, and 6 bases lay between the germline ends. Looking up the rest from reference TRBV18 and TRBJ2-7 gives the full variable domain: NAGVMQNPRHLVRRRGQEARLRCSPMKGHSHVYWYRQLPEEGLKFMVYLQKENIIDESGMPKERFSAEFPKEGPSILRIQQVVRGDSAAYFCASSGSSYEQYFGPGTRLTVT.

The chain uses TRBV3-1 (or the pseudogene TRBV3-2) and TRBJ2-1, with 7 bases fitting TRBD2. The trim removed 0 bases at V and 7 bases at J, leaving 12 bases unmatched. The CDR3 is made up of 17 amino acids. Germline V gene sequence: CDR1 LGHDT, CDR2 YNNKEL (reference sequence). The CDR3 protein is CASSQDWGGRGVNEQFF. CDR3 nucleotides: TGTGCCAGCAGCCAAGATTGGGGAGGGAGGGGTGTTAATGAGCAGTTCTTC.

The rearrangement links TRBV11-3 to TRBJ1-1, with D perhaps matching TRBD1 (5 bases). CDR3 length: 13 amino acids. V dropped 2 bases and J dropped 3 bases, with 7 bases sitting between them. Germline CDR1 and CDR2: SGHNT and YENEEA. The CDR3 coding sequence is TGTGCCAGCAGCTTATTCAGGGACACTGAAGCTTTCTTT. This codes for CASSLFRDTEAFF.